The 8 T cell receptor beta chains given below trace back to one sample, sequenced in a study of response to subunit inactivated influenza vaccine. TCRdb re-called the RT-PCR reads with MiXCR, one entry per CDR3 protein. The repertoire holds almost 600,000 distinct CDR3 sequences, with about 15% as singletons. The source was PBMCs from blood, collected about 12 days after vaccination. Receptors were obtained from a man between 50 and 59 years old who received an inactivated influenza vaccine.

The rearrangement uses TRBV5-1 and TRBJ2-5; 9 bases match TRBD2. Germline trimming cut 0 bases from V and 4 bases from J; bases unmatched to any gene: 7. Germline V gene lookup returns CDR1 SGHRS and CDR2 YFSETQ. This CDR3 is 16 amino acids long. The CDR3 spells CASSLAVSGGAETQYF. The CDR3 bases are TGCGCCAGCAGCTTGGCCGTTAGCGGGGGAGCAGAGACCCAGTACTTC.

In its sample, this clonotype was seen a few times. This chain links TRBV12-3 or TRBV12-4 with TRBJ1-1; D unclear. This CDR3 is built from 12 residues. V lost 5 bases and J lost 8, with 12 bases in between. Written as DNA, the CDR3 is TGTGCCAGCAGTCAGCTTCCTTACGAAGCTTTCTTT. Amino acids: CASSQLPYEAFF.

This clonotype was counted a few times. J is TRBJ2-7 and V is TRBV5-4; TRBD1 aligns across 8 bases. CDR3 length: 16 residues. CDR1 and CDR2 from the germline V gene are SGHNT and YYREEE (reference sequence). With V trimmed by 4 bases and J by 4 bases, 13 bases remained unmatched. CDR3 sequence (DNA): TGTGCCAGCAGCATTACGGACAGGGTCCTTCAATACGAGCAGTACTTC. Translation: CASSITDRVLQYEQYF.

This chain connects TRBV15 to TRBJ1-4; 7 nucleotides agree with TRBD1. Trimming at V came to 0 bases and at J to 5 bases, leaving 6 bases not matched to a gene. Germline loops: CDR1 LNHNV, CDR2 YYDKDF (reference sequence). The CDR3 consists of 16 residues. CDR3 loop: CATSRDQGDTNEKLFF. In DNA form, the CDR3 reads TGTGCCACCAGCAGAGATCAGGGGGACACCAATGAAAAACTGTTTTTT.

In the case of this clonotype: As the CDR3 is not closed by the conserved phenylalanine or tryptophan, this likely results from a read error. The chain recombines TRBV3-1 with TRBJ2-7; D is undetermined. V was clipped by 1 base and J by 3 bases, with 16 bases between them. Germline V gives CDR1 LGHDT, CDR2 YNNKEL (reference sequence). This CDR3 has 16 amino acids. CDR3 coding DNA: TGTGCCAGCAGCCAAGGTGGTTTAGTCGATTTCTACGAGCAGTACTAC. It yields the protein CASSQGGLVDFYEQYY.

The rearrangement joins TRBV4-3 to TRBJ2-2, with TRBD1 matching 8 bases. V shed 4 bases, J shed 0 bases, and the junction held 4 bases outside the gene matches. The CDR3 is made up of 16 amino acids. Germline CDR1 is LGHNA and CDR2 is YSLEER. The CDR3, as DNA: TGCGCCAGCAGCCTTTGGACAGGGACGAACACCGGGGAGCTGTTTTTT. Translating it yields CASSLWTGTNTGELFF.

In its sample, this clonotype was seen many times. The V gene is TRBV5-8, the J gene TRBJ1-5; no clear D gene. The CDR3 spans 14 residues. CDR1 and CDR2 from the germline V gene are SGHTS and YDEGEE. Trimming left V 4 bases short and J 1 base short, with 9 bases between. In DNA form, the CDR3 reads TGTGCCAGCAGCCAAGGATACAGCAATCAGCCCCAGCATTTT. Its translation is CASSQGYSNQPQHF.

This clonotype was recorded a few times. V usage is TRBV12-3 or TRBV12-4 and J usage is TRBJ2-5; 12 bases map to TRBD2. The V segment lost 6 bases and the J segment 5 bases; nucleotides outside the gene matches: 10. The CDR3 spans 16 residues. This CDR3 reads CASSPSLAGGFETQYF. For the CDR3, the DNA is TGTGCCAGCAGCCCTTCTCTAGCGGGGGGGTTTGAGACCCAGTACTTC.